The 11 T cell receptor beta chains given below trace back to one sample, sequenced in a study of graft-versus-host responses after intestinal transplantation. Clones were read by immunoSEQ multiplex PCR, and TCRdb kept only the in-frame ones, dropping some. Among 45,000 to 55,000 clones, about 90% were seen once, and the ten largest hold 5% to 6.5%. This specimen consisted of PBMCs, obtained more than 650 days after intestinal transplant. The receptors were gathered from a human patient who received an intestinal transplant, so some T cells may come from the graft donor.

This clone is a singleton in its sample. The chain employs TRBV29-1 and TRBJ1-5; D is possibly TRBD1 (6 bases). Germline V gives CDR1 SQVTM, CDR2 ANQGSEA. CDR3 length: 13 residues. V dropped 4 bases and J dropped 5 bases, with 12 bases sitting between them. The CDR3 nucleotides read TGCAGCGTTGCAGGGGAGGGGGATCAGCCCCAGCATTTT. It yields the protein CSVAGEGDQPQHF.

The chain joins TRBV11-2 to TRBJ1-1; D possibly corresponds to TRBD1 (5 bases). Germline values: CDR1 SGHAT, CDR2 FQNNGV. The CDR3 has 13 residues. V was trimmed by 5 bases and J by 7 bases, leaving 14 bases between them. DNA for the CDR3: TGTGCCAGCAGCCCCAGGGTCGATCGTGAAGCTTTCTTT. Translation: CASSPRVDREAFF.

The V call is TRBV5-6, the J call TRBJ1-1; weak D call: TRBD1 (5 bases). CDR1 and CDR2 from the germline V gene are SGHDT and YYEEEE. Trimming cost V 4 bases and J 11 bases, with 15 bases left between them. The CDR3 totals 12 residues. CDR3 region: CASSPGGRGAFF. CDR3 in DNA: TGTGCCAGCAGCCCGGGGGGTCGGGGCGCTTTCTTT.

The CDR3 DNA sequence: TGTGCCAGCAGAGGAACAGGGGGCCTCAGCTATGGCTACACCTTC. Residues: CASRGTGGLSYGYTF. The rearrangement links TRBV6-5 to TRBJ1-2, with TRBD1 identical over 9 bases. The germline gives CDR1 MNHEY, CDR2 SVGAGI. This CDR3 has 15 residues. The junction had 9 bases not matched to a gene; V was cut back by 6 bases and J by 4 bases.

The V and J genes are TRBV4-2 and TRBJ2-1; 12 nucleotides match TRBD1. J gave up 7 bases and V 0 bases, and 13 bases lay outside the gene matches. The CDR3 length is 19 residues. Germline V CDR1 and CDR2: LGHNA, YNFKEQ. CDR3 in amino acids: CASSQDLIYRDRGRNEQFF. The CDR3, as DNA: TGTGCCAGCAGCCAAGATCTCATCTACCGGGACAGGGGGCGAAATGAGCAGTTCTTC.

The rearrangement joins TRBV5-1 to TRBJ1-2; 7 bases map to TRBD1. J lost 2 bases, V lost 3 bases, and 7 bases had no gene match. Per germline, CDR1 SGHRS and CDR2 YFSETQ. The CDR3 spans 15 residues. CDR3 sequence: CASSSRQGGNYGYTF. CDR3 in DNA: TGCGCCAGCAGCTCCAGACAGGGTGGGAACTATGGCTACACCTTC.

The chain recombines TRBV11-2 with TRBJ2-7; 12 positions agree with TRBD1. The CDR3 spans 16 residues. J gave up 11 bases and V 1 base, and 12 bases lay outside the gene matches. Germline CDR1 and CDR2: SGHAT and FQNNGV. Here the CDR3 reads CASSLGDRGLLRSEYF. For the CDR3, the DNA is TGTGCCAGCAGCTTAGGGGACAGGGGGCTTCTAAGGAGTGAGTACTTC.

The chain combines TRBV7-8 with TRBJ2-1; 14 bases line up with TRBD2. With 5 bases clipped from V and 4 bases from J, the junction kept 10 bases outside the gene matches. This CDR3 spans 18 amino acids. CDR1 is SGHVS and CDR2 is FQNEAQ in the germline V gene. CDR3: CASSPPMWTSGGYNEQFF. CDR3 coding DNA: TGTGCCAGCAGCCCGCCGATGTGGACTAGCGGGGGGTACAATGAGCAGTTCTTC.

The table lists this clone with a count of one. The chain carries TRBV4-1 and TRBJ1-4; 7 nucleotides align to TRBD1. V trimming: 1 base; J trimming: 1 base; junction bases outside the gene matches: 12. The CDR3 has 19 amino acids. CDR1 and CDR2 from the germline V gene are MGHRA and YSYEKL. Here the CDR3 reads CASSQVPNRGRLTNEKLFF. The CDR3 DNA sequence: TGCGCCAGCAGCCAAGTCCCCAACAGGGGCCGGTTAACTAATGAAAAACTGTTTTTT.

This chain connects TRBV2 to TRBJ1-6; unclear D gene. Germline V CDR1 and CDR2: SNHLY, FYNNEI. The CDR3 extends over 14 amino acids. The V end was cut by 8 bases, the J end by 7 bases, with 15 bases between. Written as DNA, the CDR3 is TGTGCCAGCCAAACGAGGACGGCCAATTCACCCCTCCACTTT. Residues: CASQTRTANSPLHF.

The rearrangement joins TRBV27 to TRBJ2-1; no clear D. CDR1 and CDR2 (germline): MNHEY, SMNVEV (reference sequence). The germline V and J ends were trimmed by 0 bases and 0 bases, with 12 bases remaining between them. The CDR3 extends over 17 amino acids. CDR3 amino acids: CASSLSSPPGSYNEQFF. DNA of the CDR3: TGTGCCAGCAGTTTATCGAGTCCCCCCGGCTCCTACAATGAGCAGTTCTTC.